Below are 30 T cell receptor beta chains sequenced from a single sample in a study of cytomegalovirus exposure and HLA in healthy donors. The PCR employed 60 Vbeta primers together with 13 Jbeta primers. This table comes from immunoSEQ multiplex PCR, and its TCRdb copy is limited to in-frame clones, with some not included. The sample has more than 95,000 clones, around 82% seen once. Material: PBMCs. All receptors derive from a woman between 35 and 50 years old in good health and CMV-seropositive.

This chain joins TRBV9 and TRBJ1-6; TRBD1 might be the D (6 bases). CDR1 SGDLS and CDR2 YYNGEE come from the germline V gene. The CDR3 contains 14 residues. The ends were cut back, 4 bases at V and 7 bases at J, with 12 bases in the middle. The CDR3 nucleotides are TGTGCCAGCAGCCCCGGGACACGCAATTCACCCCTCCACTTT. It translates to CASSPGTRNSPLHF. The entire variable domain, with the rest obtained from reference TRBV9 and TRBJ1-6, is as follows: DSGVTQTPKHLITATGQRVTLRCSPRSGDLSVYWYQQSLDQGLQFLIQYYNGEERAKGNILERFSAQQFPDLHSELNLSSLELGDSALYFCASSPGTRNSPLHFGNGTRLTVT.

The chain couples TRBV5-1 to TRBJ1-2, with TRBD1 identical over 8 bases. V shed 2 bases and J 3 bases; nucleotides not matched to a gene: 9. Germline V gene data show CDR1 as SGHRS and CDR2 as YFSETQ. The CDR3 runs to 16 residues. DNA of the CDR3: TGCGCCAGCAGCTTCGGACAGGGACCGGGAGACTATGGCTACACCTTC. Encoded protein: CASSFGQGPGDYGYTF. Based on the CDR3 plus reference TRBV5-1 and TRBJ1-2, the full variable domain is KAGVTQTPRYLIKTRGQQVTLSCSPISGHRSVSWYQQTPGQGLQFLFEYFSETQRNKGNFPGRFSGRQFSNSRSEMNVSTLELGDSALYLCASSFGQGPGDYGYTFGSGTRLTVV.

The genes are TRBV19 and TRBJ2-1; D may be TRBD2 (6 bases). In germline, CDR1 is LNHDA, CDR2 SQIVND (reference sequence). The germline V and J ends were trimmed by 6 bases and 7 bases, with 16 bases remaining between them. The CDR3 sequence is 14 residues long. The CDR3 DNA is TGTGCCAGTAGGCAGGGTAGCGGAGGGAATGAGCAGTTCTTC. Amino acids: CASRQGSGGNEQFF.

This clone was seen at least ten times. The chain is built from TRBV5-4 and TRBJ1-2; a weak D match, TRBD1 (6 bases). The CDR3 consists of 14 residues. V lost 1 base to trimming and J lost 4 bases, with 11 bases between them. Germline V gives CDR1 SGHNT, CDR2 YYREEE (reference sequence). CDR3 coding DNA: TGTGCCAGCAGCTTGAGGCAGGGGATCTATGGCTACACCTTC. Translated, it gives CASSLRQGIYGYTF.

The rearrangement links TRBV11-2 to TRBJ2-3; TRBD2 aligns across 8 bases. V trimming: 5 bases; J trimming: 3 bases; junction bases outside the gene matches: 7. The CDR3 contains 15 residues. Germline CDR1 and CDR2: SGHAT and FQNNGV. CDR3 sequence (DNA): TGTGCCAGCAGCGATCTAGCGGGCGCTACAGATACGCAGTATTTT. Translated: CASSDLAGATDTQYF.

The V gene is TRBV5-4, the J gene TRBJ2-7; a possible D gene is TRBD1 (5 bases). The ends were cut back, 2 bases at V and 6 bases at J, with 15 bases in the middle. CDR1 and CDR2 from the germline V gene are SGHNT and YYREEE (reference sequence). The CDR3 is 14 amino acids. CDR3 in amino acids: CASSLEQGRGEQYF. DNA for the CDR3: TGTGCCAGCAGCTTAGAGCAGGGTAGGGGCGAGCAGTACTTC.

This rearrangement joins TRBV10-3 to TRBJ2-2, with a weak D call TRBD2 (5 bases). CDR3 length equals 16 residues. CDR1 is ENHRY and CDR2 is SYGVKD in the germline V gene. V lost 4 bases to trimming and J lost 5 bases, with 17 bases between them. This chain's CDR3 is CAISVTQDFGTGELFF. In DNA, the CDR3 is TGTGCCATCAGTGTCACCCAGGACTTCGGGACCGGGGAGCTGTTTTTT.

The CDR3, as DNA: TGTGCCAGCAGCTTGCCCGGGAGAATCTACGAGCAGTACTTC. Its translation: CASSLPGRIYEQYF. The V call is TRBV5-8, the J call TRBJ2-7, with D possibly TRBD2 on 6 matching bases. CDR1 is SGHTS, CDR2 YDEGEE, per germline. CDR3 length: 14 amino acids. V was pared by 1 base and J by 3 bases, with 11 bases between.

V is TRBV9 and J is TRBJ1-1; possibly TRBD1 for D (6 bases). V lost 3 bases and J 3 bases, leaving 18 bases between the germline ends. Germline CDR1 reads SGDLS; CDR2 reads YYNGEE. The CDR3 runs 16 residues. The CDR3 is CASSATQTGGHTEAFF. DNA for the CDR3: TGTGCCAGCAGCGCCACCCAAACGGGGGGGCACACTGAAGCTTTCTTT.

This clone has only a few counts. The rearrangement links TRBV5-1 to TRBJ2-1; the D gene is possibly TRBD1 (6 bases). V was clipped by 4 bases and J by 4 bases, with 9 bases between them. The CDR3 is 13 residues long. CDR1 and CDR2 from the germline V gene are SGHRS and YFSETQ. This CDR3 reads CASSTGQYNEQFF. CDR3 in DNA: TGCGCCAGCAGCACAGGACAGTACAATGAGCAGTTCTTC.

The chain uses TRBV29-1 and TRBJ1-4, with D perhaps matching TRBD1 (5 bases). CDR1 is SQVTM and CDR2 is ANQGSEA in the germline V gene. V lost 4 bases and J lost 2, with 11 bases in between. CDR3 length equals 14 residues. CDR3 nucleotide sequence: TGCAGCGTTGGAACCAGGGCCACTAATGAAAAACTGTTTTTT. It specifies CSVGTRATNEKLFF.

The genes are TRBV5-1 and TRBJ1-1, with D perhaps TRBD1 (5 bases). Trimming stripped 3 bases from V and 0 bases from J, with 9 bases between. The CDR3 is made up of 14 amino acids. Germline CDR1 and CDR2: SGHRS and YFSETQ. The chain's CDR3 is CASSSDIMNTEAFF. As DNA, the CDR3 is TGCGCCAGCAGCTCGGACATAATGAACACTGAAGCTTTCTTT.

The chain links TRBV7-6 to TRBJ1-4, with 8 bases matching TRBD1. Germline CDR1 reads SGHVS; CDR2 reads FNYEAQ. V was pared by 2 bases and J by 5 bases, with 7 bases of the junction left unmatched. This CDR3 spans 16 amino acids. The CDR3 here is CASSLTAWTGNEKLFF. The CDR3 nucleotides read TGTGCCAGCAGCTTAACGGCGTGGACAGGGAATGAAAAACTGTTTTTT.

CDR3 sequence (DNA): TGTGCTAGTGGTTTCGGAGGGGGCGATGAGCAGTTCTTC. This translates into CASGFGGGDEQFF. This chain uses TRBV12-5 with TRBJ2-1; a weak D match, TRBD1 (7 bases). Germline V lookup: CDR1 LGHNT, CDR2 FRNRAP. This CDR3 spans 13 amino acids. V gave up 3 bases and J gave up 8 bases, with 11 bases separating them.

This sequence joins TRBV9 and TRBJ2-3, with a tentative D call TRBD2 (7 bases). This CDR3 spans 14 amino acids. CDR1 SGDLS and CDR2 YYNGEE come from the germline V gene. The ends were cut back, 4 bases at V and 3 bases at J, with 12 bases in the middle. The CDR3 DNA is TGTGCCAGCAGCACCGAGGGGGGGACAGATACGCAGTATTTT. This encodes CASSTEGGTDTQYF.

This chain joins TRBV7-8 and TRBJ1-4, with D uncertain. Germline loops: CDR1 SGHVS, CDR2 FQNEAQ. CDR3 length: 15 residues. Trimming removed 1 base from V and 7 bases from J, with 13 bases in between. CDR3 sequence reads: CASSLGGGNSEKLFF. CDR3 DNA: TGTGCCAGCAGCTTAGGGGGAGGGAACTCTGAAAAACTGTTTTTT.

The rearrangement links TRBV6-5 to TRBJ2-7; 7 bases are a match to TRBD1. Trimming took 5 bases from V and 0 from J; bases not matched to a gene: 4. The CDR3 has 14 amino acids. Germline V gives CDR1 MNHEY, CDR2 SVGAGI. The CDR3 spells CASSEGDSSYEQYF. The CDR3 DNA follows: TGTGCCAGCAGTGAAGGGGACAGCTCCTACGAGCAGTACTTC.

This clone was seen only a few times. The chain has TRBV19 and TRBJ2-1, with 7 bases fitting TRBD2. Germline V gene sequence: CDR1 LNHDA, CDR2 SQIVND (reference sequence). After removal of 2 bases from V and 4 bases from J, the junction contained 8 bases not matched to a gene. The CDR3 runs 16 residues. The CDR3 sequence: CASSISWSSGYNEQFF. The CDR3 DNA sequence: TGTGCCAGTAGTATATCCTGGTCTAGCGGTTACAATGAGCAGTTCTTC.

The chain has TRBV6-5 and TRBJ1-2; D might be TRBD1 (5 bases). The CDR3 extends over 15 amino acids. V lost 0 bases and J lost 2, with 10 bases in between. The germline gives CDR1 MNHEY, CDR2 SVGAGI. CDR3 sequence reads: CASSYSMAGNYGYTF. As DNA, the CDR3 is TGTGCCAGCAGTTACTCGATGGCAGGGAACTATGGCTACACCTTC.

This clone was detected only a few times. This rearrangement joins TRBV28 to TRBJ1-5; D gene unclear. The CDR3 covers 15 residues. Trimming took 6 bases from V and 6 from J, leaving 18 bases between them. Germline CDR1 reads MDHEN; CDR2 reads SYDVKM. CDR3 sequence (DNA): TGTGCCAGCAGCCTAGACTGGGTTCGGGGTCAGCCCCAGCATTTT. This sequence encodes CASSLDWVRGQPQHF.

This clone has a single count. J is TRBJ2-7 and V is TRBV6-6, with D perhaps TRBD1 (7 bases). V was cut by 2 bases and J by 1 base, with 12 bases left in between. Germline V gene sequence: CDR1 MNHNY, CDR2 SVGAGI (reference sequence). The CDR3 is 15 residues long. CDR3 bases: TGTGCCAGCAGTTACGGGCGGGACAGTTCCTACGAGCAGTACTTC. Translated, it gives CASSYGRDSSYEQYF.

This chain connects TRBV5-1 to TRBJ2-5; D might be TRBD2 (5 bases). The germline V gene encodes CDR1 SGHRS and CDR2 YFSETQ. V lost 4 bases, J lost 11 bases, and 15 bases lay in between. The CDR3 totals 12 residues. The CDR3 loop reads CASSKELPGQYF. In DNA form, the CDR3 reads TGCGCCAGCAGCAAGGAACTTCCGGGACAGTACTTC.

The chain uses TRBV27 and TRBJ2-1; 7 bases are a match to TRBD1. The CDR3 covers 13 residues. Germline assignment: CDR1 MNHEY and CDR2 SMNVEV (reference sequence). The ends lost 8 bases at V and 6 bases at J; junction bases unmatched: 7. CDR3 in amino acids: CASRDSLPNEQFF. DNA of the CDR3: TGTGCCAGCCGGGACAGCCTACCCAATGAGCAGTTCTTC.

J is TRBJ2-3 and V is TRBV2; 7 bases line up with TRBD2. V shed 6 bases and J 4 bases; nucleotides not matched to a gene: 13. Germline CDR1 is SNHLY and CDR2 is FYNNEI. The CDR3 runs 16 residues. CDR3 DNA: TGTGCCAGCAGAACCGACCGACTAGCTCCTCCAGATACGCAGTATTTT. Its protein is CASRTDRLAPPDTQYF.

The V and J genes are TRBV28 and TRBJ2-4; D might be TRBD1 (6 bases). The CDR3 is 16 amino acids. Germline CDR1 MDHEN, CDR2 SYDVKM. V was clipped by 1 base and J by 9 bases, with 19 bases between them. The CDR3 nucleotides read TGTGCCAGCAGTTTATCGCCCCGGGACACAAAGGGCATTCAGTACTTC. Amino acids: CASSLSPRDTKGIQYF. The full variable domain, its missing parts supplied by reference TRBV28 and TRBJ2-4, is DVKVTQSSRYLVKRTGEKVFLECVQDMDHENMFWYRQDPGLGLRLIYFSYDVKMKEKGDIPEGYSVSREKKERFSLILESASTNQTSMYLCASSLSPRDTKGIQYFGAGTRLSVL.

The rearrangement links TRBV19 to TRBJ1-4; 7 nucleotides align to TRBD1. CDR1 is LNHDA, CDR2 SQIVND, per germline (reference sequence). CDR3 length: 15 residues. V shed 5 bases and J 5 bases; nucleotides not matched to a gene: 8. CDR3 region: CASSALTGINEKLFF. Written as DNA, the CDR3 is TGTGCCAGTAGTGCCCTGACAGGGATCAATGAAAAACTGTTTTTT. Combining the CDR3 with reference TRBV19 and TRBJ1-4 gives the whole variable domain DGGITQSPKYLFRKEGQNVTLSCEQNLNHDAMYWYRQDPGQGLRLIYYSQIVNDFQKGDIAEGYSVSREKKESFPLTVTSAQKNPTAFYLCASSALTGINEKLFFGSGTQLSVL.

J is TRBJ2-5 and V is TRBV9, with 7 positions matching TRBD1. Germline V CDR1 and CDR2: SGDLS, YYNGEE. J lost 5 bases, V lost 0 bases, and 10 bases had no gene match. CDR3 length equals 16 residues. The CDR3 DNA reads TGTGCCAGCAGCGTAGGGGTAGGGGGCTTGTCGGAGACCCAGTACTTC. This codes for CASSVGVGGLSETQYF.

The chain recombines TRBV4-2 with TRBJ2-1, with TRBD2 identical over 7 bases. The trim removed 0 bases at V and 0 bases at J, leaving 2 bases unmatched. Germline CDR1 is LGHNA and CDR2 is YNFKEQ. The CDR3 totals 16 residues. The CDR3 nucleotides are TGTGCCAGCAGCCAAGAGTCGGGGGGCTCCTACAATGAGCAGTTCTTC. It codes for CASSQESGGSYNEQFF.

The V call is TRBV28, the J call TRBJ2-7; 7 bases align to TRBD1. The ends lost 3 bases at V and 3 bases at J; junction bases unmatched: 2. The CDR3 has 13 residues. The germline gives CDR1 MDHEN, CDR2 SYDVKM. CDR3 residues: CASSLDRIYEQYF. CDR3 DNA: TGTGCCAGCAGTTTGGACAGGATCTACGAGCAGTACTTC.

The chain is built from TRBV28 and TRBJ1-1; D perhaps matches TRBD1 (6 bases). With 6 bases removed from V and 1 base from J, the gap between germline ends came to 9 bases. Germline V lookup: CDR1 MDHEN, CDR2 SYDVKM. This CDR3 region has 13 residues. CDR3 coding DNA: TGTGCCAGCAGGGTGGGACAGAACACTGAAGCTTTCTTT. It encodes CASRVGQNTEAFF.